This T cell receptor (beta chain) was observed in a study of T cells after yellow fever vaccination. Germline CDR1 MNHNS, CDR2 SASEGT. CDR3 size: 17 residues. The V gene end was trimmed by 6 bases and the J gene end by 5 bases; junction bases not matched to a gene: 12. This clonotype has a handful of counts. The antigen is undetermined. Study outcomes and limitations: Most primary-vaccination clones reappeared after the booster (96% CD4, more than 70% CD8). There was a possibility that FACS-sorted repertoires contained abundant clonotypes contaminating from the bulk population.

TCRdb called the 5' RACE reads again in MiXCR, with one record for every CDR3 protein. The sample includes 100,000 to 150,000 distinct CDR3 sequences, under 8.5% seen only once; the top ten take around 2.7%. The sample consisted of CD4+ T cells sorted from PBMCs, taken around 10 days after the first yellow fever vaccination. This rearrangement joins TRBV6-1 to TRBJ2-2; 10 bases are shared with TRBD2. This clonotype was obtained from a young man who received the YFV17D yellow fever vaccine. CDR3 sequence: CASSRVSGGAGTGELFF. For the CDR3, the DNA is TGTGCCAGCAGCCGAGTCAGCGGGGGGGCGGGGACCGGGGAGCTGTTTTTT.